This is a list of T cell receptor beta chains from one sample in a study of cytomegalovirus exposure and HLA in healthy donors. Profiling relied on immunoSEQ multiplex PCR, and the TCRdb table lists in-frame clones only, not all of them. Of 130,000 or so clones in the sample, roughly four fifths were seen once. Material for sequencing was PBMCs. Receptor source: a male donor in good health and CMV-seronegative. The CDR3 runs from the conserved cysteine through the conserved F or W.

cdr3_length: 19; v_call: TRBV4-3; j_call: TRBJ2-3; cdr3_aa: CASSQLFSGGQGSTDTQYF
cdr3_length: 17; v_call: TRBV4-3; j_call: TRBJ2-1; cdr3_aa: CASSQDLGASSYNEQFF
cdr3_length: 15; v_call: TRBV28; j_call: TRBJ1-1; cdr3_aa: CASSLVGGRVTEAFF
cdr3_length: 13; v_call: TRBV2; j_call: TRBJ2-5; cdr3_aa: CASALGFQETQYF
cdr3_length: 17; v_call: TRBV9; j_call: TRBJ2-3; cdr3_aa: CASSVGERAPSTDTQYF
cdr3_length: 12; v_call: TRBV2; j_call: TRBJ2-5; cdr3_aa: CASIDREETQYF
cdr3_length: 14; v_call: TRBV7-6; j_call: TRBJ1-4; cdr3_aa: CASSFRGGNEKLFF
cdr3_length: 19; v_call: TRBV5-1; j_call: TRBJ2-6; cdr3_aa: CASSGRTADSPSGANVLTF
cdr3_length: 11; v_call: TRBV30; j_call: TRBJ2-5; cdr3_aa: CAGDNSYGQYF
cdr3_length: 12; v_call: TRBV7-2; j_call: TRBJ1-2; cdr3_aa: CASSPDIYGYTF
cdr3_length: 15; v_call: TRBV5-1; j_call: TRBJ2-7; cdr3_aa: CASSFPGQRVDEQYF
cdr3_length: 15; v_call: TRBV5-4; j_call: TRBJ2-2; cdr3_aa: CASSPRATNTGELFF
cdr3_length: 16; v_call: TRBV7-3; j_call: TRBJ2-3; cdr3_aa: CASSFLGGNPADTQYF
cdr3_length: 15; v_call: TRBV28; j_call: TRBJ2-7; cdr3_aa: CASSPSLAGVGQQYF